Following are 24 T cell receptor beta chains from one sample sequenced in a study of monozygotic twins with inflammatory bowel disease. TCRdb reprocessed the 5' RACE reads; each CDR3 protein has one entry and no DNA is given. The listing contains roughly 200,000 distinct CDR3 sequences. The sequenced material came from blood. The source is a human donor with ulcerative colitis or Crohn's disease, or a healthy co-twin of an affected twin (not recorded which).

The rearrangement links TRBV3-1 to TRBJ1-2; checking the TCRdb D call of TRBD1 is not possible without DNA. The germline gives CDR1 LGHDT, CDR2 YNNKEL (reference sequence). CDR3 length equals 18 residues. CDR3 loop: CASSQERGPPGQVYGYTF.

V gene TRBV11-3 combines with J gene TRBJ2-4; TCRdb gives TRBD1 as the D gene, but with no DNA this cannot be confirmed. The germline V gene encodes CDR1 SGHNT and CDR2 YENEEA. There are 17 residues in the CDR3. CDR3 loop: CASSLVGDRLAKNIQYF.

The chain joins TRBV5-1 to TRBJ1-6; TCRdb designates TRBD1, a call that cannot be tested without DNA. Germline assignment: CDR1 SGHRS and CDR2 YFSETQ. CDR3 size: 18 residues. Here the CDR3 reads CASSLYPPGQGAGSPLHF.

The V gene is TRBV6-7, the J gene TRBJ1-1; TCRdb's D gene call, TRBD1, goes unchecked for lack of DNA. TRBV6-7 has ORF status, its function being uncertain. The CDR3 has 17 residues. The CDR3 spells CASSYSYVRDGFAEAFF.

The chain couples TRBV5-1 to TRBJ2-4; TCRdb's D call of TRBD1 is untestable without DNA. Per germline, CDR1 SGHRS and CDR2 YFSETQ. CDR3 size: 15 residues. CDR3 loop: CASSSMDREGNIQYF.

The chain employs TRBV7-2 and TRBJ2-1; TCRdb selects TRBD1, and the lack of DNA leaves this call unchecked. The germline V gene has CDR1 SGHTA and CDR2 FQGNSA. This CDR3 has 14 amino acids. The CDR3 loop is CASSSTTGLGEQFF.

The rearrangement joins TRBV7-2 to TRBJ2-3; as DNA is missing, the TRBD2 call by TCRdb cannot be tested. Germline CDR1 is SGHTA and CDR2 is FQGNSA. This CDR3 has 16 residues. The CDR3 sequence: CASSFPVAGNTDTQYF.

This chain links TRBV7-9 with TRBJ2-3; TCRdb lists TRBD2, though no DNA is available to test this call. The CDR3 runs 11 residues. Germline-derived CDR1 and CDR2 are SEHNR and FQNEAQ (reference sequence). The CDR3 protein is CASSLAGSGYF.

This rearrangement joins TRBV7-9 to TRBJ2-5; TCRdb returns TRBD1, unconfirmable since there is no DNA. The CDR3 has 14 amino acids. The germline gives CDR1 SEHNR, CDR2 FQNEAQ (reference sequence). CDR3 region: CASKLQGIEETQYF.

This chain joins TRBV12-3 or TRBV12-4 and TRBJ2-5; the TCRdb call, TRBD1, lacks DNA for checking. The CDR3 has 12 amino acids. The CDR3 region is CASSPTQGTQYF.

This rearrangement joins TRBV12-3 or TRBV12-4 to TRBJ2-1. The CDR3 extends over 12 amino acids. The CDR3 spells CASSLQLNEQFF.

The rearrangement links TRBV19 to TRBJ1-1; the TRBD1 assignment by TCRdb is unverifiable without DNA. Germline CDR1 LNHDA, CDR2 SQIVND (reference sequence). The CDR3 extends over 15 amino acids. The CDR3 region is CASADIHLLNTEAFF.

The chain has TRBV24-1 and TRBJ2-2. In germline, CDR1 is KGHDR, CDR2 SFDVKD. The CDR3 consists of 14 residues. CDR3 protein: CATSPGANTGELFF.

The rearrangement joins TRBV4-1 to TRBJ2-7; TCRdb's D gene call, TRBD2, goes unchecked for lack of DNA. The CDR3 consists of 17 residues. Germline V gives CDR1 MGHRA, CDR2 YSYEKL. CDR3 region: CASSLRLAGAFFYEQYF.

The chain uses TRBV15 and TRBJ2-2; TCRdb's D call, TRBD2, is unchecked because there is no DNA. The CDR3 contains 19 residues. Germline V lookup: CDR1 LNHNV, CDR2 YYDKDF (reference sequence). The CDR3 here is CATSRDLNWGWGGSGELFF. Full variable domain (outside the CDR3, taken from reference TRBV15 and TRBJ2-2): DAMVIQNPRYQVTQFGKPVTLSCSQTLNHNVMYWYQQKSSQAPKLLFHYYDKDFNNEADTPDNFQSRRPNTSFCFLDIRSPGLGDTAMYLCATSRDLNWGWGGSGELFFGEGSRLTVL.

The rearrangement joins TRBV5-1 to TRBJ2-7; with no DNA, the TCRdb D assignment of TRBD2 cannot be verified. Germline V gene sequence: CDR1 SGHRS, CDR2 YFSETQ. This CDR3 region has 15 residues. The CDR3 reads CASSLVSSGDYEQYF. The variable domain in full, with the rest retrieved from reference TRBV5-1 and TRBJ2-7, is KAGVTQTPRYLIKTRGQQVTLSCSPISGHRSVSWYQQTPGQGLQFLFEYFSETQRNKGNFPGRFSGRQFSNSRSEMNVSTLELGDSALYLCASSLVSSGDYEQYFGPGTRLTVT.

The chain joins TRBV7-2 to TRBJ2-3; the D call from TCRdb, TRBD1, cannot be confirmed without DNA. Germline V CDR1 and CDR2: SGHTA, FQGNSA. This CDR3 is 15 amino acids long. CDR3 loop: CASSYRGLDTDTQYF.

The rearrangement links TRBV6-1 to TRBJ1-6; as DNA is missing, the TRBD1 call by TCRdb cannot be tested. This CDR3 has 16 amino acids. The germline CDR1 and CDR2 sequences are MNHNS and SASEGT. CDR3: CASSRTARPYNSPLHF.

Here the CDR3 reads CASRLWTGADTQYF. The chain employs TRBV5-1 and TRBJ2-3; the D call from TCRdb, TRBD1, cannot be confirmed without DNA. CDR3 size: 14 residues. Germline V gene data show CDR1 as SGHRS and CDR2 as YFSETQ.

The gene calls are TRBV9 and TRBJ2-3; the TCRdb D gene call, TRBD2, has no DNA to confirm it. CDR3 length: 20 residues. Germline lookup yields CDR1 SGDLS and CDR2 YYNGEE. The CDR3 sequence: CASSVGGLAGGLVRTDTQYF.

This chain connects TRBV7-2 to TRBJ1-6. The germline gives CDR1 SGHTA, CDR2 FQGNSA. The length of the CDR3 is 14 residues. CDR3 region: CASSLVATDSPLHF.

This rearrangement joins TRBV27 to TRBJ1-5; without DNA, the TCRdb call of TRBD1 cannot be checked. Germline loops: CDR1 MNHEY, CDR2 SMNVEV (reference sequence). The CDR3 runs 12 residues. CDR3 protein: CASWRPPGPKHF.

The chain combines TRBV7-6 with TRBJ1-1; TCRdb indicates TRBD1, and absent DNA this call remains unverified. The CDR3 sequence is 14 residues long. In germline, CDR1 is SGHVS, CDR2 FNYEAQ. The CDR3 is CASSSQGGNTEAFF.

The chain employs TRBV5-4 and TRBJ2-1; TCRdb proposes TRBD1, but this gene call is untestable without DNA. This CDR3 region has 18 residues. Germline lookup yields CDR1 SGHNT and CDR2 YYREEE (reference sequence). CDR3 sequence reads: CASSGRTKVLTGAAEQFF.